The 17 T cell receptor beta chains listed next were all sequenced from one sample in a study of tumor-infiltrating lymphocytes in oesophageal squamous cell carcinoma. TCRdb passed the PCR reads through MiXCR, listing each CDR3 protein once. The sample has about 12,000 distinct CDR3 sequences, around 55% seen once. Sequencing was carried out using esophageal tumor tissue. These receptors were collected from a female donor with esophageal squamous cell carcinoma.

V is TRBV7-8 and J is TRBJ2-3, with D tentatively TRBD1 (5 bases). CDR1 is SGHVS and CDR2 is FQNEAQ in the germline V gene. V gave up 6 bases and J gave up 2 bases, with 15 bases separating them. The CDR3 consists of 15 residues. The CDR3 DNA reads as TGTGCCAGCAGGCCGGACACTTCTACCACAGATACGCAGTATTTT. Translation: CASRPDTSTTDTQYF.

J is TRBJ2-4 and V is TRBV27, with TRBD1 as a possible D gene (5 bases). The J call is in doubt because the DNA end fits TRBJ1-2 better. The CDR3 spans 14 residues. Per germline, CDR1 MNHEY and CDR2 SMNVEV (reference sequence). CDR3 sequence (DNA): TGTGCCAGCAGTTTATCGACGAGGGGCTATGGCTACACCTTC. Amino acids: CASSLSTRGYGYTF.

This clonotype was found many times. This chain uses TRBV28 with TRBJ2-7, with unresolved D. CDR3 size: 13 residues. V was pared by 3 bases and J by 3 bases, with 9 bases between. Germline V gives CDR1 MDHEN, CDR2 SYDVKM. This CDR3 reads CASSFDRYYEQYF. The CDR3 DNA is TGTGCCAGCAGTTTTGACCGCTACTACGAGCAGTACTTC.

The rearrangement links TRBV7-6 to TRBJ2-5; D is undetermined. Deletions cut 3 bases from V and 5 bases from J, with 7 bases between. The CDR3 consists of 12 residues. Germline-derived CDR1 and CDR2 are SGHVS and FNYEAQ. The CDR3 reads CASSLSGETQYF. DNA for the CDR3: TGTGCCAGCAGCTTGTCAGGCGAGACCCAGTACTTC.

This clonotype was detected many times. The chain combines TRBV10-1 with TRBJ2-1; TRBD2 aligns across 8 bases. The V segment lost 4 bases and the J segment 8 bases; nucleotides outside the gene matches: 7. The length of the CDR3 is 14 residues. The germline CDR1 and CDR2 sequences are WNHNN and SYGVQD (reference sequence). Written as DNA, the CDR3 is TGCGCCAGCAGTGCGGGGGGGCGGTTTGATGAGCAGTTCTTC. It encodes CASSAGGRFDEQFF.

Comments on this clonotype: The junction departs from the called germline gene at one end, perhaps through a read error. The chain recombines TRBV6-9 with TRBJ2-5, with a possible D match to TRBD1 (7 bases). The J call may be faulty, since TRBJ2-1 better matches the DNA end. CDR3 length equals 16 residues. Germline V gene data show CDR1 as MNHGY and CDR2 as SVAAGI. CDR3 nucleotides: TGTGCTAGCAGTCCGCGAGGAGGGGGCGCCTACAATGAGCAGTTCTTC. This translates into CASSPRGGGAYNEQFF.

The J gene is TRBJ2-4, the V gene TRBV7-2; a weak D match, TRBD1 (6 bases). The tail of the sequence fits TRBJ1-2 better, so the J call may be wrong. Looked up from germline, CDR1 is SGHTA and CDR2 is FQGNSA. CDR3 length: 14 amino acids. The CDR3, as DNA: TGTGCCAGCAGCTCCCAGGGGAGCGACTATGGCTACACCTTC. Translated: CASSSQGSDYGYTF.

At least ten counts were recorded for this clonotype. CDR3 loop: CASSLARDSQETQYF. CDR3 DNA sequence: TGTGCCAGCAGTTTAGCTCGGGACAGCCAAGAGACCCAGTACTTC. V gene TRBV6-1 combines with J gene TRBJ2-5; 7 bases are a match to TRBD1. Germline V CDR1 and CDR2: MNHNS, SASEGT. The CDR3 is made up of 15 amino acids. V lost 5 bases to trimming and J lost 1 base; unmatched junction nucleotides: 7.

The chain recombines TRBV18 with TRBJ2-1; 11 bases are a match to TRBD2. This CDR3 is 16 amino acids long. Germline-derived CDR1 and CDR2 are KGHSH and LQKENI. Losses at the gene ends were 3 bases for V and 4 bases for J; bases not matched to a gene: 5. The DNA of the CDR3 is TGTGCCAGCTCACCCCTTGGGACTAGCGGATACAATGAGCAGTTCTTC. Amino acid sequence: CASSPLGTSGYNEQFF.

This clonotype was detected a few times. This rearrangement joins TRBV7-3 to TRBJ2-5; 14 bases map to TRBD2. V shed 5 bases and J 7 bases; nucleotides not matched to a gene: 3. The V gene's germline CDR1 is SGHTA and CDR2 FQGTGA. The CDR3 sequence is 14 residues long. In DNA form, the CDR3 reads TGTGCCAGCAGCCGACTAGCGGGAGGGGGGACCCAGTACTTC. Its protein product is CASSRLAGGGTQYF.

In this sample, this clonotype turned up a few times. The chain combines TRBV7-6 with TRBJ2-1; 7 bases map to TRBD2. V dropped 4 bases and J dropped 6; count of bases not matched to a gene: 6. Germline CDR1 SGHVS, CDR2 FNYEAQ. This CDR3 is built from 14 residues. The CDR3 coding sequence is TGTGCCAGCAGCTCGCGACTAGCCGGCAATGAGCAGTTCTTC. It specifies CASSSRLAGNEQFF.

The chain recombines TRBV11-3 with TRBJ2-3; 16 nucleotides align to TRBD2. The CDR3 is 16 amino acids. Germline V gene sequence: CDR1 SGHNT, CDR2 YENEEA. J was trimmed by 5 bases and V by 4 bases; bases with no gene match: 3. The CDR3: CASSSGLAGGQDTQYF. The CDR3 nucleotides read TGTGCCAGCAGCTCGGGACTAGCGGGGGGGCAAGATACGCAGTATTTT.

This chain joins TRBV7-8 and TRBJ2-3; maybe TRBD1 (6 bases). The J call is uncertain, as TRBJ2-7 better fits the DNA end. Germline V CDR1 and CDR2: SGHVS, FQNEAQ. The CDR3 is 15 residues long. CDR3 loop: CASSPRGTGPYEQYF. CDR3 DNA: TGTGCCAGCAGCCCAAGGGGGACGGGTCCGTACGAGCAGTACTTC.

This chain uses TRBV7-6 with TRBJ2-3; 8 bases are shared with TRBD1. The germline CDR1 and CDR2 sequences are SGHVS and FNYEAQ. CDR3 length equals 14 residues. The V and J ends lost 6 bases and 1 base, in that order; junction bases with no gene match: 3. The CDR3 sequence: CASRYRGGTDTQYF. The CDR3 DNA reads TGTGCCAGCAGGTACAGGGGGGGCACAGATACGCAGTATTTT.

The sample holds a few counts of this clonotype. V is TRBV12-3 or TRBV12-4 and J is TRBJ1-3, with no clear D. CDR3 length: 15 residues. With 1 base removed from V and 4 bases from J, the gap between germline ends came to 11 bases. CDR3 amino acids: CASSLEVALGNTIYF. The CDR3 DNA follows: TGTGCCAGCAGTTTAGAGGTGGCCCTGGGAAACACCATATATTTT.

CDR3 in DNA: TGTGCCAGCAGCTCTCGGGCTTCCTCTGGGGCCAACGTCCTGACTTTC. Protein sequence: CASSSRASSGANVLTF. V usage is TRBV7-2 and J usage is TRBJ2-6; D is ambiguous. Trimming left V 4 bases short and J 0 bases short, with 10 bases between. This CDR3 contains 16 residues. Germline CDR1 reads SGHTA; CDR2 reads FQGNSA.

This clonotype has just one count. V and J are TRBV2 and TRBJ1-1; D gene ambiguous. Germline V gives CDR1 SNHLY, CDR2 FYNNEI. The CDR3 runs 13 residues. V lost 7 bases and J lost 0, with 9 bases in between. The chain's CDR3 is CASNTWMNTEAFF. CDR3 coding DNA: TGTGCCAGCAATACGTGGATGAACACTGAAGCTTTCTTT. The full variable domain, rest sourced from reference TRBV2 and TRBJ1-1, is EPEVTQTPSHQVTQMGQEVILRCVPISNHLYFYWYRQILGQKVEFLVSFYNNEISEKSEIFDDQFSVERPDGSNFTLKIRSTKLEDSAMYFCASNTWMNTEAFFGQGTRLTVV.